The entry below describes one T cell receptor beta chain. Its antigen remains undetermined. There are no base qualities to consult, and no much larger clone falls within one base. The sample belongs to a study of cytomegalovirus exposure and HLA in healthy donors (dated by TCRdb to 2015 to 2018). About the full investigation: According to an earlier analysis of a few hundred of the donors, about 180 million T cells yielded 117 million unique TCR beta sequences and approximately 300 Gb of sequence data. An early release covering about 600 HLA-typed donors comprised 250 to 350 gigabases of sequencing data and 65 million to 100 million unique TCR sequences. Of the 300 to 450 genotyped donors, roughly 80% fell in the genetic ancestry cluster associated with self-reported Caucasian donors. The study aimed to test whether cataloging public T cell receptors could reveal signatures of past pathogen exposure. The study used immunosequencing to profile the T cell repertoires of 600 to 850 subjects and linked those repertoires to cytomegalovirus serostatus. A separate validation cohort of 100 to 150 different subjects was used in addition to the roughly 640-subject first cohort. To predict cytomegalovirus infection status, the study brought together high-throughput TCR immunosequencing, statistical association of individual TCRs with disease status, and machine learning. A later analysis re-examined previously published TCR beta repertoires from about 700 donors and added high-resolution HLA genotyping to investigate patterns of TCR occurrence. The later analysis used no new phenotypic data to find candidate immune exposures, relying instead on TCR beta sequences and their occurrence across donors. An earlier analysis of around 540 of the donors applied high-throughput TCR beta sequencing to assess whether each TCR beta V gene segment acted as functional or pseudogenic. Alongside the repertoire data, information on donor age, sex, ethnicity and CMV serostatus was compiled. Genome-wide SNP genotypes for about 60% of the 666 donors were used in a later genetic analysis, which treated that subset as a discovery cohort. All discovery cohort repertoires had been generated using a single sequencing platform. Class I and class II HLA loci were covered by the typing at four-digit resolution. Typing coverage differed by locus: A, B, C, DRB1 and DQB1 were typed in roughly 629-640 donors, DQA1 in roughly 500, DPA1 in around 600, and DPB1 in roughly 470. Because of strong linkage in the cohort, 4 to 6 DR-DQ haplotypes were treated as single units for association and clustering. Among roughly 400 genotyped donors of the cohort, an average of about 220,000 unique TCR beta nucleotide sequences was sequenced per donor, of which approximately 19% were non-productive. Broader findings and caveats from the paper: Because HLA typing was missing for some donors at each locus, association tests included only the typed subset. An earlier analysis of some 590 of the donors showed that most TCR beta V segments appeared in productive rearrangements either about 90% or about 30% of the time, which broadly matched IMGT annotations. The authors suggested that the approach could potentially be generalized to other disease states and immunological phenotypes. When HLA alleles, especially DR and DQ, strongly co-occurred, attributing TCR associations to individual alleles was difficult. In this cohort, only TCR beta chains were sequenced, and detectable features were limited by the absence of alpha or paired-chain data. The classifier was reported to diagnose cytomegalovirus status with high specificity and sensitivity in both the original cohort and the validation cohort. In the study, some 160 TCR beta chains were listed as associated with cytomegalovirus. Because counts were too low, 15 to 20 rarely observed V segments, including chromosome 9 orphons, were excluded from the earlier analysis of roughly 580 of the donors. Most TCR sequences were observed very rarely across donors, whereas some public TCRs were present in many individuals. A later analysis found that HLA-associated TCR beta chains were more clonally expanded and had lower generation probabilities than equally common non-associated chains. An association between a missense DCLRE1C variant and V-gene and J-gene trimming of TCR beta chains was found in a later genetic analysis and replicated in an independent cohort. In a later analysis, about 16,000 TCR beta sequences were associated with specific HLA alleles at a false discovery rate of 0.05. According to a later analysis, TCR association rates differed among HLA loci, with DRB1 alleles showing the most associated TCRs and HLA-C alleles showing the fewest. A further reported finding was that TCR beta sequences accurately predicted the HLA-A and HLA-B alleles for most subjects in the first cohort. Sequencing depth was assumed to be roughly uniform across donors in the presence/absence analyses, though that assumption may not hold. The only immune exposure information available for the cohort was CMV serostatus. According to a later analysis, parvovirus B19, influenza, CMV and Epstein-Barr virus appeared linked to several top co-occurrence clusters. Correlated functional status among segregating V segments might be attributable to linkage disequilibrium, but an unknown experimental factor could not be ruled out. In vitro tests confirmed that a few of the cytomegalovirus-associated TCR beta chains recognize cytomegalovirus antigens. A group of highly shared sequence variants was considered likely to be a technical artifact of the sequencing pipeline. According to a later genetic analysis, donors in an Asian-associated ancestry cluster had fewer N-insertions in productive TCRs than the approximately 700-donor mean. In a later analysis, most CMV-associated TCR beta chains were found to appear HLA-restricted, with HLA associations seemingly driven largely by CMV exposure.

Libraries were prepared through the immunoSEQ multiplex PCR assay. For the multiplex PCR, a mixture combining 60 forward primers for TCR Vbeta segments and 13 reverse primers for TCR Jbeta segments was used. The CDR3 region of rearranged TCR beta genes was amplified from genomic DNA by a multiplex PCR assay. Amplified TCR beta libraries were sequenced as 87-base-pair reads on the Illumina HiSeq System. The authors processed their data as follows. Across the 500 to 700 repertoires, a later analysis counted 78 million or so unique TCR beta chains, some 11 million of which were shared by at least two donors. To remove PCR and sequencing errors, raw reads were error-corrected and collapsed into unique sequences using a nearest-neighbor algorithm that merged closely related sequences. CDR3 sequences were aligned to IMGT reference sequences to assign V, D and J gene segments. Each retained sequence needed at least a six-nucleotide match to both a V gene segment and a J gene segment. Rearrangements were classified as productive when the CDR3 lacked stop codons and remained in frame with V and J, and all other rearrangements were classified as non-productive. CDR3 was defined by IMGT convention, running from the second conserved V-encoded cysteine to the conserved J-encoded phenylalanine. The earlier analysis of about 610 of the donors excluded any sequence lacking an unambiguous match to a single V gene segment. In an earlier analysis of roughly 500 of the donors, V segments were called functional above 56.7% productive rearrangements and were called segregating when the between-donor standard deviation exceeded 5%. A statistical classification framework was developed to diagnose cytomegalovirus status using the catalog of TCR beta chain sequences. In a later analysis, TCR nucleotide sequences were compared against IMGT/GENE-DB human TR gene sequences so that V and J genes could be assigned. The TCRdist pipeline was used in a later analysis to assign CDR3 sequences and most-parsimonious VDJ recombination scenarios. In a later analysis, each TCR beta chain was defined by its CDR3 amino acid sequence together with its V-gene family, and reads lacking a unique V-gene family were excluded. As a way to deal with suspected cross-contamination and a sequencing artifact, a later analysis dropped 640 or so nucleotide sequences that were highly shared and had low generation probability. In a later analysis, a clonal expansion index for each public chain was calculated from normalized within-repertoire ranks of inferred template counts. Generation probabilities in a later analysis came from a VDJ recombination model fitted to out-of-frame rearrangements, and those results were checked against IGoR. A later analysis scored TCR-TCR, TCR-HLA and TCR-CMV co-occurrence with hypergeometric tests, applying a repertoire-size bias correction to TCR pairs. A later analysis estimated false discovery rates by permuting HLA or CMV assignments 20 times. In a later analysis, co-occurring TCRs were grouped using DBSCAN, with TCRdist sequence similarity added in when clustering inside HLA-allele-positive subsets. Repertoires with fewer than 30,000 or more than 120,000 public chains, plus five repertoires with anomalous nucleotide sharing, were excluded from co-occurrence clustering. TCRdb mirrors the immuneACCESS table, restricted to in-frame sequences. Some clones are absent from its copies; in checked studies, under half trace to an unresolved V gene, and the reason for the others is unknown. V and J calls and clone size are those listed in that table; D and trimming were worked out from the DNA. For this sample there are about 130,000 clones; approximately 8.8% appear just once. Under 7% of the sample is in the top ten clones.

In total, approximately 700 healthy bone marrow donors made up the cohort. At the time of sampling, every cohort member was nominally healthy, though immune exposures that went unrecorded were likely present. The donor was CMV seronegative and belonged to the group of approximately 320 seronegative cohort members. Every donor gave a peripheral blood sample, and the peripheral blood mononuclear cells from that sample were used for TCR beta sequencing. The Qiagen DNeasy Blood Extraction Kit was used to extract genomic DNA from the blood cell samples. This TCR was recovered from a man between 40 and 49 years old in good health and CMV-seronegative. Sequencing was performed on PBMCs.

The CDR3 sequence is CASSLTGADTQYF. At the DNA level, the sequence is TGTGCCAGCAGCTTAACAGGGGCAGATACGCAGTATTTT. This chain joins TRBV5-6 to TRBJ2-3, and 7 bases in between align with TRBD1. Via the germline V gene, CDR1 is SGHDT and CDR2 YYEEEE. The germline V and J ends show losses of 2 bases and 4 bases respectively, and no gene match explains 1 base of the junction. The cysteine opens and the phenylalanine closes a CDR3 of 13 amino acids. The DNA shown is the 39-base CDR3, in frame from base 1.